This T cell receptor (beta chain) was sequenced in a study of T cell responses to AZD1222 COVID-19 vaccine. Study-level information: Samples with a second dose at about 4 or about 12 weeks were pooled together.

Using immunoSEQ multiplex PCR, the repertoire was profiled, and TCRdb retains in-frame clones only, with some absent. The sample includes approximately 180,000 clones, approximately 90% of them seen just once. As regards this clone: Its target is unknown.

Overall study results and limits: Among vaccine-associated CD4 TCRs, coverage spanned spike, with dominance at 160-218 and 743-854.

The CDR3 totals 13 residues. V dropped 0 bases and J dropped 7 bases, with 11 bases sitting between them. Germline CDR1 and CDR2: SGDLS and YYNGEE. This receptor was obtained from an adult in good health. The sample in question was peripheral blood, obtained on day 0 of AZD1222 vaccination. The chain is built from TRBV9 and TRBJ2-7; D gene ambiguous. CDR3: CASSVEMVGEQYF. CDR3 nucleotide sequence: TGTGCCAGCAGCGTAGAAATGGTTGGGGAGCAGTACTTC.